The 26 T cell receptor beta chains below were found in one sample sequenced in a study of blood T cell repertoires in COVID-19. TCRdb's table, derived via immunoSEQ multiplex PCR, lists solely in-frame clones and lacks some. The data show over 100,000 clones, about four fifths seen once. The sequenced sample was peripheral blood. The source is a woman aged 65 to 85 with acute or convalescent COVID-19.

The rearrangement uses TRBV12-3 or TRBV12-4 and TRBJ2-3; D is unresolved. The CDR3 is 13 amino acids. V was clipped by 7 bases and J by 5 bases, with 13 bases between them. In DNA, the CDR3 is TGTGCCAGCACGTTGGGTCCGGGAGATACGCAGTATTTT. Amino acids: CASTLGPGDTQYF.

The chain uses TRBV14 and TRBJ2-2; possible D gene TRBD1, 5 bases. Germline CDR1 and CDR2: SGHDN and FVKESK. The CDR3 has 14 residues. V gave up 1 base and J gave up 6 bases, with 9 bases separating them. The CDR3: CASSQARVAGELFF. The CDR3 nucleotides read TGTGCCAGCAGCCAAGCCAGGGTAGCCGGGGAGCTGTTTTTT.

The J gene is TRBJ2-1, the V gene TRBV18, with 9 bases that match TRBD1. After removal of 3 bases from V and 5 bases from J, the junction contained 8 bases not matched to a gene. This CDR3 is 16 amino acids long. CDR1 KGHSH and CDR2 LQKENI come from the germline V gene. The CDR3 DNA reads TGTGCCAGCTCACCGCAACGGACAGGGGTAAACAATGAGCAGTTCTTC. This sequence encodes CASSPQRTGVNNEQFF.

The V gene is TRBV6-5, the J gene TRBJ1-2, with D perhaps TRBD1 (5 bases). V lost 6 bases to trimming and J lost 0 bases, with 14 bases between them. The CDR3 consists of 15 residues. Germline lookup yields CDR1 MNHEY and CDR2 SVGAGI. CDR3 DNA sequence: TGTGCCAGCAGCCCGCGACAGCTTCCTAACTATGGCTACACCTTC. Translated: CASSPRQLPNYGYTF.

At least ten counts were recorded for this clone. The junction differs from germline at one of its ends, possibly a read error. This rearrangement joins TRBV4-3 to TRBJ1-2, with D hard to call. The CDR3 loop spans 13 amino acids. Germline assignment: CDR1 LGHNA and CDR2 YSLEER. This CDR3 reads CASSSAVTPRQVF. CDR3 in DNA: TGCGCCAGCAGCTCAGCCGTGACACCCCGGCAAGTTTTC.

This chain uses TRBV4-1 with TRBJ2-5, with 7 bases fitting TRBD2. Germline V lookup: CDR1 MGHRA, CDR2 YSYEKL. V gave up 1 base and J gave up 5 bases; unmatched junction bases: 1. The CDR3 length is 13 residues. As DNA, the CDR3 is TGCGCCAGCAGCCAAGGGGGAGGGGAGACCCAGTACTTC. Its translation is CASSQGGGETQYF.

The chain couples TRBV2 to TRBJ2-1; TRBD1 aligns across 7 bases. The CDR3 covers 13 residues. Trimming cost V 5 bases and J 9 bases; bases outside gene matches: 7. CDR1 is SNHLY, CDR2 FYNNEI, per germline. CDR3 coding DNA: TGTGCCAGCAGTTCCGACAGGGAAGGTGAGCAGTTCTTC. Encoded protein: CASSSDREGEQFF.

Of note for this clone: Other DNA sequences in this specimen translate into the identical CDR3. The J gene is TRBJ1-1, the V gene TRBV6-5, with 10 positions matching TRBD1. Germline assignment: CDR1 MNHEY and CDR2 SVGAGI. The junction had 2 bases not matched to a gene; V was cut back by 6 bases and J by 1 base. The CDR3 runs 14 residues. The CDR3 nucleotides are TGTGCCAGCAGAAGGGACAGGGGGAACACTGAAGCTTTCTTT. It is translated as CASRRDRGNTEAFF.

The chain uses TRBV18 and TRBJ2-7; the match to TRBD2 covers 10 bases. The CDR3 is 16 amino acids. Germline V gene sequence: CDR1 KGHSH, CDR2 LQKENI. Trimming cost V 3 bases and J 2 bases; bases outside gene matches: 7. The CDR3 is CASSPLLAGAPYEQYF. The CDR3 nucleotides are TGTGCCAGCTCACCGTTGCTAGCGGGGGCTCCCTACGAGCAGTACTTC.

CDR3 residues: CASSTPDGGASYEQYF. CDR3 nucleotides: TGTGCCAGCAGCACCCCCGACGGGGGGGCCTCCTACGAGCAGTACTTC. The chain couples TRBV11-2 to TRBJ2-7; the match to TRBD2 covers 8 bases. With V trimmed by 5 bases and J by 0 bases, 9 bases remained unmatched. Germline-derived CDR1 and CDR2 are SGHAT and FQNNGV. The CDR3 consists of 16 residues.

There are a few counts of this clone. CDR3 in amino acids: CASSQRAYGYTF. CDR3 nucleotide sequence: TGTGCCAGCAGCCAGCGGGCCTATGGCTACACCTTC. This chain connects TRBV14 to TRBJ1-2; D not resolved. Trimming took 3 bases from V and 4 from J, leaving 6 bases between them. CDR3 size: 12 residues. The germline CDR1 and CDR2 sequences are SGHDN and FVKESK.

The chain carries TRBV6-2 or TRBV6-3 and TRBJ1-5; 10 positions agree with TRBD1. Germline CDR1 MNHEY, CDR2 SVGEGT. The CDR3 length is 19 residues. The V and J ends lost 2 bases and 0 bases, in that order; junction bases with no gene match: 10. CDR3 nucleotide sequence: TGTGCCAGCAGTTACGGACAGGGGGAACCTCTCCTTAGCAATCAGCCCCAGCATTTT. It encodes CASSYGQGEPLLSNQPQHF.

The J gene is TRBJ1-2, the V gene TRBV9, with 7 bases lining up with TRBD1. The V gene's germline CDR1 is SGDLS and CDR2 YYNGEE. The CDR3 covers 15 residues. Germline trimming cut 4 bases from V and 4 bases from J; bases unmatched to any gene: 10. The CDR3 nucleotides read TGTGCCAGCAGCCCAAGCACCCGGGACAGCTATGGCTACACCTTC. As protein: CASSPSTRDSYGYTF. Full variable domain (missing parts from reference TRBV9 and TRBJ1-2): DSGVTQTPKHLITATGQRVTLRCSPRSGDLSVYWYQQSLDQGLQFLIQYYNGEERAKGNILERFSAQQFPDLHSELNLSSLELGDSALYFCASSPSTRDSYGYTFGSGTRLTVV.

The chain carries TRBV6-6 and TRBJ2-5; D is perhaps TRBD2 (5 bases). This CDR3 comprises 15 residues. The V end was cut by 3 bases, the J end by 5 bases, with 16 bases between. Germline values: CDR1 MNHNY, CDR2 SVGAGI (reference sequence). The CDR3, as DNA: TGTGCCAGCAGTTATAAAAATGAGGGTGTGGAGACCCAGTACTTC. Protein sequence: CASSYKNEGVETQYF.

The V call is TRBV6-1, the J call TRBJ2-5; TRBD2 matches 10 bases. This CDR3 is 17 amino acids long. After removal of 1 base from V and 2 bases from J, the junction contained 7 bases not matched to a gene. Germline V gene sequence: CDR1 MNHNS, CDR2 SASEGT. The CDR3 loop is CASSEGWASGGQETQYF. CDR3 nucleotides: TGTGCCAGCAGTGAAGGTTGGGCTAGCGGGGGACAAGAGACCCAGTACTTC.

The chain combines TRBV11-2 with TRBJ1-2; D is unclear. This CDR3 contains 15 residues. Germline values: CDR1 SGHAT, CDR2 FQNNGV. The germline V and J ends were trimmed by 4 bases and 4 bases, with 16 bases remaining between them. The CDR3 DNA reads TGTGCCAGCAGCTCTACTATACGACGGTCCTATGGCTACACCTTC. Translated, it gives CASSSTIRRSYGYTF.

This chain uses TRBV19 with TRBJ1-2, with D possibly matching TRBD1 (5 bases). CDR3 length: 13 amino acids. The V and J ends lost 2 bases and 5 bases respectively, with 9 bases between them. The V gene's germline CDR1 is LNHDA and CDR2 SQIVND (reference sequence). CDR3 in DNA: TGTGCCAGTAGTATATCAGGGTCTTATGGCTACACCTTC. It yields the protein CASSISGSYGYTF.

The chain uses TRBV19 and TRBJ2-1; 9 bases line up with TRBD1. Germline assignment: CDR1 LNHDA and CDR2 SQIVND (reference sequence). The CDR3 extends over 21 amino acids. With 4 bases clipped from V and 2 bases from J, the junction kept 21 bases outside the gene matches. CDR3 nucleotides: TGTGCCAGTAGTACCTTCGGGACGTCTGTGGGGACAGGGATGACCTACAATGAGCAGTTCTTC. It specifies CASSTFGTSVGTGMTYNEQFF. Complete variable domain (other parts from reference TRBV19 and TRBJ2-1): DGGITQSPKYLFRKEGQNVTLSCEQNLNHDAMYWYRQDPGQGLRLIYYSQIVNDFQKGDIAEGYSVSREKKESFPLTVTSAQKNPTAFYLCASSTFGTSVGTGMTYNEQFFGPGTRLTVL.

This clone was found once. This rearrangement joins TRBV24-1 to TRBJ2-1; 11 positions match TRBD2. The CDR3 consists of 14 residues. The germline gives CDR1 KGHDR, CDR2 SFDVKD. The trim removed 7 bases at V and 3 bases at J, leaving 1 base unmatched. The CDR3 bases are TGTGCCACCAGCCTAGCGGGGGGCTACAATGAGCAGTTCTTC. Amino acids: CATSLAGGYNEQFF.

This chain links TRBV11-2 with TRBJ1-1, with 7 bases fitting TRBD1. Germline V lookup: CDR1 SGHAT, CDR2 FQNNGV. This CDR3 has 13 amino acids. V dropped 5 bases and J dropped 3; count of bases not matched to a gene: 3. CDR3 sequence: CASSLTGDTEAFF. The CDR3 DNA sequence: TGTGCCAGCAGCCTAACAGGGGACACTGAAGCTTTCTTT.

The chain is built from TRBV4-3 and TRBJ1-5; the D is unclear. Germline CDR1 and CDR2: LGHNA and YSLEER. This CDR3 contains 15 residues. V was cut by 1 base and J by 3 bases, with 10 bases left in between. CDR3 loop: CASSQVITINQPQHF. The CDR3 DNA is TGCGCCAGCAGCCAAGTAATCACTATCAATCAGCCCCAGCATTTT.

As DNA, the CDR3 is TGTGCCAGCAGCCAAGTTCACGGCAGGGAAGTTGTGTGCTACACCTTC. Amino acids: CASSQVHGREVVCYTF. This chain uses TRBV3-1 (or the pseudogene TRBV3-2) with TRBJ1-2; D is possibly TRBD1 (5 bases). V gave up 1 base and J gave up 9 bases, with 21 bases separating them. Germline V gene lookup returns CDR1 LGHDT and CDR2 YNNKEL (reference sequence). This CDR3 contains 16 residues.

The genes are TRBV9 and TRBJ2-6; D not resolved. CDR1 is SGDLS, CDR2 YYNGEE, per germline. V lost 4 bases and J 0 bases, leaving 5 bases between the germline ends. There are 14 residues in the CDR3. This chain's CDR3 is CASSPYSGANVLTF. As DNA, the CDR3 is TGTGCCAGCAGCCCGTACTCTGGGGCCAACGTCCTGACTTTC.

V and J are TRBV6-2 or TRBV6-3 and TRBJ2-2; tentative D call: TRBD1 (5 bases). With 0 bases removed from V and 3 bases from J, the gap between germline ends came to 8 bases. The CDR3 totals 15 residues. CDR1 MNHEY and CDR2 SVGEGT come from the germline V gene. This CDR3 reads CASSYSGHDTGELFF. CDR3 coding DNA: TGTGCCAGCAGTTACTCGGGGCACGACACCGGGGAGCTGTTTTTT.

This sequence joins TRBV9 and TRBJ2-1; 10 positions agree with TRBD2. The CDR3 has 18 residues. The germline CDR1 and CDR2 sequences are SGDLS and YYNGEE. J lost 0 bases, V lost 0 bases, and 6 bases had no gene match. The CDR3 reads CASSVVGTSAGSYNEQFF. The DNA of the CDR3 is TGTGCCAGCAGCGTAGTAGGGACTAGCGCGGGCTCCTACAATGAGCAGTTCTTC.

This clone was detected only once. V gene TRBV14 combines with J gene TRBJ2-7; the D gene is possibly TRBD1 (6 bases). CDR3 length equals 20 residues. The V gene's germline CDR1 is SGHDN and CDR2 FVKESK. Trimming pared 0 bases from V and 5 bases from J, leaving 29 bases between. The CDR3 is CASSQDTLGQYLFGLDEQYV. The CDR3 bases are TGTGCCAGCAGCCAAGATACCCTCGGACAGTACCTATTCGGTTTGGACGAGCAGTACGTC.